These 13 T cell receptor beta chains share one sample of origin, sequenced in a study of CD4 T cells in relation to SARS-CoV-2 and coronaviruses. CD4+ T cells from unexposed donors were obtained before the COVID-19 pandemic (2011-2018). Isolation of CD4+ T cells took place after less than twelve days in culture. Sequencing used immunoSEQ multiplex PCR; TCRdb keeps in-frame clones, though not all of them. The sample includes more than 20,000 clones, 77% of them seen just once. These TCRs' antigens remain unknown. Source material: CD4+ T cells from PBMCs, cultured in vitro. The receptors were gathered from a human donor in good health.

Only a few counts were recorded for this clone. This rearrangement joins TRBV9 to TRBJ1-5; 7 positions agree with TRBD1. This CDR3 spans 16 amino acids. Germline trimming cut 4 bases from V and 0 bases from J; bases unmatched to any gene: 7. Per the germline V gene, CDR1 is SGDLS and CDR2 is YYNGEE. The CDR3 coding sequence is TGTGCCAGCAGCCTTGGGACAGAAGATAGCAATCAGCCCCAGCATTTT. Translated, it gives CASSLGTEDSNQPQHF.

The CDR3 sequence: CASSFGQNQPQHF. Here the CDR3 DNA reads TGTGCCAGCAGTTTCGGACAGAATCAGCCCCAGCATTTT. The chain carries TRBV12-3 or TRBV12-4 and TRBJ1-5, with D tentatively TRBD1 (6 bases). V lost 3 bases and J lost 4, with 7 bases in between. The CDR3 totals 13 residues.

The rearrangement links TRBV6-5 to TRBJ2-2, with 7 bases lining up with TRBD1. Germline V gene data show CDR1 as MNHEY and CDR2 as SVGAGI. J gave up 7 bases and V 6 bases, and 8 bases lay outside the gene matches. The CDR3 sequence is 14 residues long. In nucleotides, the CDR3 is TGTGCCAGCAGCACCGACAGGGTAGGCGGGGAGCTGTTTTTT. Translation: CASSTDRVGGELFF.

The chain recombines TRBV19 with TRBJ2-7, with TRBD2 matching 12 bases. Looked up from germline, CDR1 is LNHDA and CDR2 is SQIVND (reference sequence). J gave up 6 bases and V 4 bases, and 4 bases lay outside the gene matches. This CDR3 is built from 14 residues. Written as DNA, the CDR3 is TGTGCCAGTAGTAGACTAGCGGGAGAATCCGAGCAGTACTTC. This gives the protein CASSRLAGESEQYF.

CDR3 region: CASSMDRGRNTIYF. For the CDR3, the DNA is TGCGCCAGCAGCATGGACAGGGGGAGAAACACCATATATTTT. V gene TRBV5-1 combines with J gene TRBJ1-3; 10 nucleotides match TRBD1. CDR3 length equals 14 residues. CDR1 and CDR2 from the germline V gene are SGHRS and YFSETQ. J was trimmed by 5 bases and V by 4 bases; bases with no gene match: 3.

The rearrangement uses TRBV7-2 and TRBJ2-3; TRBD2 aligns across 10 bases. After removal of 5 bases from V and 0 bases from J, the junction contained 8 bases not matched to a gene. Germline V lookup: CDR1 SGHTA, CDR2 FQGNSA. This CDR3 has 17 residues. Here the CDR3 reads CASSPRTSGPSTDTQYF. The CDR3 DNA reads TGTGCCAGCAGCCCACGGACTAGCGGCCCTAGCACAGATACGCAGTATTTT.

The chain is built from TRBV24-1 and TRBJ2-1, with 10 bases aligning to TRBD1. CDR1 and CDR2 (germline): KGHDR, SFDVKD. With 9 bases clipped from V and 8 bases from J, the junction kept 6 bases outside the gene matches. The CDR3 is made up of 13 amino acids. CDR3 in DNA: TGTGCCACCGGACAGGGGGGTAAGGATGAGCAGTTCTTC. Amino acids: CATGQGGKDEQFF.

The rearrangement uses TRBV18 and TRBJ2-3, with 13 bases matching TRBD2. J was trimmed by 0 bases and V by 3 bases; bases with no gene match: 3. CDR1 and CDR2 from the germline V gene are KGHSH and LQKENI. The CDR3 is 17 amino acids. The CDR3 region has the DNA TGTGCCAGCTCACCCGGACTAGCGGGGGCTAGCACAGATACGCAGTATTTT. Translation: CASSPGLAGASTDTQYF.

This rearrangement joins TRBV19 to TRBJ2-1; D is perhaps TRBD1 (6 bases). Germline values: CDR1 LNHDA, CDR2 SQIVND (reference sequence). The CDR3 has 15 amino acids. V was pared by 5 bases and J by 4 bases, with 15 bases between. The CDR3 spells CASSLRGQGYNEQFF. The CDR3 nucleotides are TGTGCCAGTAGTTTAAGGGGTCAGGGGTACAATGAGCAGTTCTTC.

The chain joins TRBV7-9 to TRBJ1-4, with D possibly matching TRBD1 (5 bases). Trimming stripped 3 bases from V and 5 bases from J, with 13 bases between. The V gene's germline CDR1 is SEHNR and CDR2 FQNEAQ (reference sequence). This CDR3 has 15 amino acids. This CDR3 is CASSLADRRNEKLFF. The CDR3 DNA follows: TGTGCCAGCAGCTTGGCAGACAGAAGAAATGAAAAACTGTTTTTT.

The rearrangement links TRBV4-1 to TRBJ1-4; 7 bases agree with TRBD1. The germline V gene encodes CDR1 MGHRA and CDR2 YSYEKL. V dropped 2 bases and J dropped 3; count of bases not matched to a gene: 9. The CDR3 is 17 amino acids. This chain's CDR3 is CASSQKNYRGPNEKLFF. The CDR3 DNA is TGCGCCAGCAGCCAAAAGAACTACAGGGGACCTAATGAAAAACTGTTTTTT.

The rearrangement joins TRBV7-2 to TRBJ2-5, with D perhaps TRBD2 (5 bases). The CDR3 totals 15 residues. The V gene's germline CDR1 is SGHTA and CDR2 FQGNSA. Trimming removed 2 bases at V and 2 bases at J, with 12 bases between. The CDR3 loop reads CASSLWLAEQETQYF. The CDR3 bases are TGTGCCAGCAGCTTATGGCTAGCAGAGCAAGAGACCCAGTACTTC. The full variable domain, completed using reference TRBV7-2 and TRBJ2-5, is GAGVSQSPSNKVTEKGKDVELRCDPISGHTALYWYRQSLGQGLEFLIYFQGNSAPDKSGLPSDRFSAERTGGSVSTLTIQRTQQEDSAVYLCASSLWLAEQETQYFGPGTRLLVL.

V is TRBV4-3 and J is TRBJ2-2; 7 nucleotides align to TRBD2. Germline V gene data show CDR1 as LGHNA and CDR2 as YSLEER. V lost 0 bases to trimming and J lost 3 bases; unmatched junction nucleotides: 4. This CDR3 contains 16 residues. Written as DNA, the CDR3 is TGCGCCAGCAGCCAAGATCCCCTAGCGGACACCGGGGAGCTGTTTTTT. This codes for CASSQDPLADTGELFF.